The entry below describes one T cell receptor (beta chain). Its matching antigen is unknown. CDR1 is LNHDA and CDR2 is SQIVND in the germline V gene (reference sequence). Trimming pared 8 bases from V and 1 base from J, leaving 2 bases between. The CDR3 has 10 residues. These data originate in a study of T cell responses to AZD1222 COVID-19 vaccine. General study results and limits: Repertoire sampling happened only post peak T cell response. Clonal diversity may have been underestimated, and the donors were mostly white British, with more females than males. Nearly half of spike-specific TCRs reportedly go after variant regions that carry no mutations.

Produced via immunoSEQ multiplex PCR; TCRdb's table is partial and in-frame only. The table has 88,000 or so clones, roughly 89% seen once. The origin of this receptor is an adult in good health. The chain is built from TRBV19 and TRBJ1-1; no clear D gene. The source material was peripheral blood, sampled on day 0 of AZD1222 vaccination. In DNA form, the CDR3 reads TGTGCCAGTGGGAACACTGAAGCTTTCTTT. Its protein product is CASGNTEAFF.